Shown below are 4 T cell receptor beta chains from a single sample sequenced in a study of blood T cell repertoires in COVID-19. Repertoires were generated with immunoSEQ multiplex PCR, while TCRdb's copy carries only in-frame clones and drops some. The sample has 260,000 or so clones, around 83% seen once. The sequenced material came from peripheral blood. Receptors originate from a man older than 75 with acute or convalescent COVID-19.

The chain has TRBV30 and TRBJ2-1; 7 positions match TRBD2. V trimming: 0 bases; J trimming: 5 bases; junction bases outside the gene matches: 7. The CDR3 is 15 residues long. Germline V gene sequence: CDR1 GTSNPN, CDR2 SVGIG (reference sequence). The DNA of the CDR3 is TGTGCCTGGAGTGTGTCTAGCGGTGATCACAATGAGCAGTTCTTC. This sequence encodes CAWSVSSGDHNEQFF.

The gene calls are TRBV18 and TRBJ2-7; 11 bases agree with TRBD1. This CDR3 comprises 15 residues. Losses at the gene ends were 2 bases for V and 6 bases for J; bases not matched to a gene: 6. Germline-derived CDR1 and CDR2 are KGHSH and LQKENI. CDR3 DNA sequence: TGTGCCAGCTCACCAGGGACAGGGGGAATCGGCGAGCAGTACTTC. Residues: CASSPGTGGIGEQYF.

This rearrangement joins TRBV9 to TRBJ2-2, with 9 bases aligning to TRBD1. V dropped 4 bases and J dropped 7; count of bases not matched to a gene: 11. The CDR3 spans 16 residues. Germline lookup yields CDR1 SGDLS and CDR2 YYNGEE. The CDR3 spells CASSLAGTGKGGELFF. CDR3 DNA sequence: TGTGCCAGCAGCCTAGCCGGGACAGGGAAGGGCGGGGAGCTGTTTTTT.

The V call is TRBV20-1, the J call TRBJ2-3; 12 positions agree with TRBD2. Per the germline V gene, CDR1 is DFQATT and CDR2 is SNEGSKA (reference sequence). J gave up 2 bases and V 3 bases, and 6 bases lay outside the gene matches. This CDR3 comprises 16 residues. CDR3 region: CSASAPSGGVTDTQYF. Here the CDR3 DNA reads TGCAGTGCTAGTGCCCCTAGCGGGGGGGTCACAGATACGCAGTATTTT.